A selection of T cell receptor beta chains follows, all from one sample in a study of blood T cell repertoires in COVID-19. The assay was immunoSEQ multiplex PCR, and TCRdb's table has in-frame clones only and misses some. The sample includes some 140,000 clones, around 80% of them seen just once. Sequenced sample: peripheral blood. Receptors originate from a man between 60 and 75 years old with acute or convalescent COVID-19. The CDR3 runs from the conserved cysteine through the conserved F or W. The order of the fields is D gene, V gene, J gene, CDR3 protein, CDR3 DNA. A D gene is named only where the DNA matches it firmly.

>TRBD1|TRBV28|TRBJ1-5
CASSAGGSNQPQHF
TGTGCCAGCAGTGCAGGGGGCAGCAATCAGCCCCAGCATTTT
>TRBD1|TRBV29-1|TRBJ2-1
CSVKGTGYNEQFF
TGCAGCGTAAAGGGGACAGGGTACAATGAGCAGTTCTTC
>-|TRBV4-2|TRBJ1-2
CASSQDQPGSGYTF
TGTGCCAGCAGCCAAGATCAACCGGGTTCCGGCTACACCTTC
>-|TRBV11-3|TRBJ2-5
CASSLGAGETQYF
TGTGCCAGCAGCTTAGGGGCAGGAGAGACCCAGTACTTC
>-|TRBV3-1/TRBV3-2|TRBJ2-6
CASSQVSRSDGANVLTF
TGTGCCAGCAGCCAAGTTTCGCGGTCTGATGGGGCCAACGTCCTGACTTTC
>TRBD2|TRBV11-2|TRBJ2-1
CASSLVAAGAYNEQFF
TGTGCCAGCAGCTTAGTCGCGGCGGGAGCCTACAATGAGCAGTTCTTC
>-|TRBV7-2|TRBJ1-1
CASSRLDTEAFF
TGTGCCAGCAGCCGACTTGACACTGAAGCTTTCTTT
>TRBD1|TRBV28|TRBJ1-5
CASFAPRSGGLGQPQHF
TGTGCCAGCTTTGCCCCTCGATCAGGGGGCCTTGGACAGCCCCAGCATTTT
>-|TRBV21-1|TRBJ2-1
CASSKSGQIYNEQFF
TGTGCCAGCAGCAAATCGGGACAGATCTACAATGAGCAGTTCTTC
>TRBD1|TRBV27|TRBJ1-4
CASSFSPTGVNEKLFF
TGTGCCAGCAGTTTTAGTCCGACAGGGGTTAATGAAAAACTGTTTTTT
>TRBD2|TRBV28|TRBJ2-3
CASSPSGTSTDTQYF
TGTGCCAGCAGTCCTAGCGGAACGAGCACAGATACGCAGTATTTT
>TRBD2|TRBV4-3|TRBJ2-7
CASSQDASVAGGYEQYF
TGCGCCAGCAGCCAAGATGCGAGTGTAGCGGGAGGGTACGAGCAGTACTTC
>TRBD2|TRBV19|TRBJ2-1
CASTSSGMRNEQFF
TGTGCCAGTACTTCTAGCGGGATGAGGAATGAGCAGTTCTTC
>-|TRBV2|TRBJ1-1
CASSRGFTEAFF
TGTGCCAGCAGCCGGGGGTTCACTGAAGCTTTCTTT
>-|TRBV30|TRBJ1-1
CAWTPTGNGGYVSAFF
TGTGCCTGGACTCCCACGGGAAACGGAGGATATGTTAGCGCTTTCTTT
>-|TRBV4-2|TRBJ1-4
CASSPRTGDIEKLFF
TGTGCCAGCAGCCCCCGGACGGGAGATATTGAAAAACTGTTTTTT
>TRBD2|TRBV5-1|TRBJ2-1
CASSDQSGRGAGQFF
TGCGCCAGCAGCGACCAAAGCGGGAGGGGCGCAGGGCAGTTCTTC
>TRBD2|TRBV28|TRBJ2-3
CASKLSSGSGTDTQYF
TGTGCCAGCAAATTGTCCAGCGGGAGTGGCACAGATACGCAGTATTTT
>TRBD2|TRBV5-1|TRBJ2-2
CASSSPAGVSGELFF
TGCGCCAGCAGCTCCCCAGCGGGAGTGTCCGGGGAGCTGTTTTTT
>-|TRBV25-1|TRBJ2-7
CASSELSPYYEQYF
TGTGCCAGCAGTGAATTGAGCCCCTACTACGAGCAGTACTTC
>TRBD1|TRBV28|TRBJ1-5
CASRYTGAGQPQHF
TGTGCCAGCAGATATACAGGGGCAGGTCAGCCCCAGCATTTT
>-|TRBV7-6|TRBJ2-5
CASSYGMRSQETQYF
TGTGCCAGCAGCTACGGGATGAGGTCCCAAGAGACCCAGTACTTC
>TRBD1|TRBV18|TRBJ2-2
CASSQRTGDTGELFF
TGTGCCAGCTCACAGAGGACAGGGGATACCGGGGAGCTGTTTTTT
>TRBD1|TRBV27|TRBJ1-5
CASSFGTDPSNQPQHF
TGTGCCAGCAGTTTCGGGACAGACCCTAGCAATCAGCCCCAGCATTTT
>-|TRBV15|TRBJ2-2
CATSRALGEVGELFF
TGTGCCACCAGCAGGGCATTAGGGGAGGTCGGGGAGCTGTTTTTT
>-|TRBV5-6|TRBJ1-2
CASSPQGVGGYTF
TGTGCCAGCAGCCCACAGGGTGTTGGTGGCTACACCTTC
>TRBD2|TRBV7-2|TRBJ2-7
CASSFASGSDEQYF
TGTGCCAGCAGCTTCGCTAGCGGGAGCGACGAGCAGTACTTC
>TRBD1|TRBV5-1|TRBJ2-2
CASSLADRATGELFF
TGCGCCAGCAGCTTGGCAGACAGGGCCACCGGGGAGCTGTTTTTT
>TRBD2|TRBV28|TRBJ2-3
CASRLWGTGGDTQYF
TGTGCCAGCAGACTTTGGGGAACCGGGGGGGATACGCAGTATTTT